This T cell receptor beta chain was recovered during a study of vaccination and CD4 T cells after COVID-19. Study outcomes and limitations: Only relatively few convalescent patients were studied, and early post-infection timepoints were not analyzed. Convalescent patients showed a median around 90% of reactive clones that were seen only post-vaccination.

The CDR3 runs to 13 residues. The germline gives CDR1 DFQATT, CDR2 SNEGSKA (reference sequence). Between the trimmed V and J ends, which lost 0 bases and 4 bases, there was a span of 9 bases. Sample treatment: roughly nine-day PBMC culture with coronavirus spike peptide pools or control peptides (ViraFEST assay). Sequenced with the Oncomine TCR Beta short-read assay was DNA taken from cultured CD4+ T cells. MiXCR, run by TCRdb on the PCR reads, gives a single entry per CDR3 protein. The sample has fewer than 10,000 distinct CDR3 sequences; around 37% are singletons. Only a few counts were recorded for this clonotype. The antigen is not known.

This chain connects TRBV20-1 to TRBJ1-2, with a tentative D call TRBD1 (5 bases). This TCR derives from a human donor who had recovered from COVID-19. Sequencing used CD4+ T cells from blood, cultured in vitro. CDR3 DNA sequence: TGCAGTGCTAGAGACCAGGGTTCCTATGGCTACACCTTC. This codes for CSARDQGSYGYTF.